The text below deals with one T cell receptor beta chain. Its target is not known. These data belong to a study of identifying expanded T cells in peripheral blood. Whole-study findings and limits: Over approximately two and four weeks, about 15 and 19 clones changed, versus approximately 1.2 between replicates. Across healthy donors, higher total template counts meant significantly greater roughly 2-week count variance.

During the collection period, no donor immune events like infections were recorded. The protocol was immunoSEQ multiplex PCR, while the TCRdb copy is restricted to in-frame clones and leaves out a portion. Here the sample spans roughly 100,000 clones, more than 70% being singletons. Germline V gene sequence: CDR1 SGHRS, CDR2 YFSETQ. CDR3 length equals 15 residues. Trimming at V came to 4 bases and at J to 3 bases, leaving 8 bases not matched to a gene. The rearrangement joins TRBV5-1 to TRBJ1-1, with 8 bases fitting TRBD1. The sequenced material came from blood. This clonotype was sampled from a person between 18 and 69 years old in good health. CDR3 in amino acids: CASSTHRGDDTEAFF. CDR3 DNA sequence: TGCGCCAGCAGCACCCACAGGGGGGATGACACTGAAGCTTTCTTT.